This T cell receptor beta chain originates from a study of regulatory and conventional T cells in RAG deficiency. Data came from immunoSEQ multiplex PCR; TCRdb stores just in-frame clones and leaves some out. The profile shows tens of thousands of clones, just over 90% of them singletons. From germline, CDR1 is SEHNR and CDR2 FQNEAQ (reference sequence). J was trimmed by 4 bases and V by 7 bases; bases with no gene match: 6. The CDR3 is 13 residues long. This clone has a handful of counts. Regulatory T cells were sorted from blood as CD4+ CD25-high CD127-low cells. This same sample was also part of a study on regulatory T cells. As that study records: Primers: 52 TRBV forward and 13 TRBJ reverse.

This chain connects TRBV7-9 to TRBJ2-7, with TRBD1 matching over 8 bases. Material: Tregs sorted from blood. The sequence came from a human donor in good health. This CDR3 reads CASTRQGNYEQYF. The CDR3 region has the DNA TGTGCCAGCACCCGACAGGGGAATTACGAGCAGTACTTC.